A selection of T cell receptor beta chains follows, all from one sample in a study of OX40 agonist ivuxolimab in advanced cancers. Some clones are missing from TCRdb's copy, which holds only in-frame ones; the method was immunoSEQ multiplex PCR. The table lists some 90,000 clones, about 87% of them singletons. This material consisted of CD4+ or CD8+ T cells sorted from blood, taken in a trial of the OX40 agonist ivuxolimab. The receptors were sampled from an adult with an advanced solid tumor such as melanoma, head and neck, liver or kidney cancer. The CDR3 runs from the conserved cysteine through the conserved F or W. The order of the fields is J gene, D gene, clone size, V gene, CDR3 protein, CDR3 DNA. A D gene is named only where the DNA matches it firmly. A clone size is listed for some rows: how often the clone was seen (once, few, many), or a class if it is expanded.

>TRBJ2-1|TRBD1|-|TRBV5-1
CASSSGTGTYNEQFF
TGCGCCAGCAGCTCCGGGACAGGCACCTACAATGAGCAGTTCTTC
>TRBJ2-1|TRBD2|once|TRBV7-3
CASSPGRAGSMREGSNEQFF
TGTGCCAGCAGCCCCGGGAGGGCAGGGTCAATGCGGGAGGGTTCCAATGAGCAGTTCTTC
>TRBJ2-1|TRBD2|once|TRBV29-1
CSVPTSGTYNEQFF
TGCAGCGTGCCTACTAGCGGGACCTACAATGAGCAGTTCTTC
>TRBJ2-1|-|-|TRBV7-9
CASSLLPPARSSYNEQFF
TGTGCCAGCAGCTTACTCCCCCCCGCGAGGAGCTCCTACAATGAGCAGTTCTTC
>TRBJ2-3|-|-|TRBV19
CASSIQDTQYF
TGTGCCAGTAGTATACAGGATACGCAGTATTTT
>TRBJ2-3|TRBD2|once|TRBV5-4
CASSVRAGLTDTQYF
TGTGCCAGCAGCGTAAGAGCGGGGCTCACAGATACGCAGTATTTT
>TRBJ2-3|-|-|TRBV7-9
CASSPRSGANPTDTQYF
TGTGCCAGCAGCCCCCGGTCAGGGGCTAATCCCACAGATACGCAGTATTTT
>TRBJ2-1|TRBD1|-|TRBV4-1
CASSQDGTGGINEQFF
TGCGCCAGCAGCCAAGACGGGACAGGGGGTATCAATGAGCAGTTCTTC
>TRBJ1-2|-|-|TRBV7-2
CASSKAQGGYGYTF
TGTGCCAGCAGCAAGGCCCAGGGCGGCTATGGCTACACCTTC
>TRBJ1-1|-|-|TRBV7-9
CASSLRIGLEAFF
TGTGCCAGCAGCTTACGTATAGGTTTAGAAGCTTTCTTT
>TRBJ2-5|TRBD2|-|TRBV7-6
CASSLDASGRAGETQYF
TGTGCCAGCAGCTTAGACGCTAGCGGGAGAGCGGGCGAGACCCAGTACTTC
>TRBJ2-6|TRBD1|-|TRBV27
CASRETGPPLSGANVLTF
TGTGCCAGCAGAGAGACAGGGCCCCCTCTCTCTGGGGCCAACGTCCTGACTTTC
>TRBJ2-3|TRBD1|-|TRBV7-2
CASSLQGGTDTQYF
TGTGCCAGCAGCTTACAGGGGGGCACAGATACGCAGTATTTT
>TRBJ1-3|-|-|TRBV7-2
CASSQRDASSGNTIYF
TGTGCCAGCAGCCAGCGGGACGCCAGCTCTGGAAACACCATATATTTT
>TRBJ2-7|TRBD2|-|TRBV29-1
CSVEDRGTSGYEQYF
TGCAGCGTTGAAGATAGGGGGACTAGCGGCTACGAGCAGTACTTC
>TRBJ2-5|TRBD1|-|TRBV9
CASSPRTGGMETQYF
TGTGCCAGCAGCCCGAGGACAGGGGGCATGGAGACCCAGTACTTC
>TRBJ2-4|-|-|TRBV18
CASSPPQLGAKNIQYF
TGTGCCAGCTCACCACCCCAACTGGGGGCCAAAAACATTCAGTACTTC
>TRBJ2-1|-|-|TRBV27
CASSPGTLTYNEQFF
TGTGCCAGCAGTCCCGGGACACTAACATACAATGAGCAGTTCTTC
>TRBJ1-1|-|once|TRBV19
CASSIALPGTEAFF
TGTGCCAGTAGTATCGCCTTGCCTGGGACTGAAGCTTTCTTT
>TRBJ2-5|TRBD1|-|TRBV6-1
CASSGQPGQGVETQYF
TGTGCCAGCAGTGGGCAGCCGGGACAGGGCGTAGAGACCCAGTACTTC
>TRBJ2-1|-|-|TRBV5-1
CASSLAVTSYNEQFF
TGCGCCAGCAGCTTGGCCGTGACCTCTTACAATGAGCAGTTCTTC
>TRBJ1-4|-|few|TRBV7-9
CASGAGDEKLFF
TGTGCCAGTGGGGCAGGGGATGAAAAACTGTTTTTT
>TRBJ2-3|-|-|TRBV19
CASSMTDTRDTQYF
TGTGCCAGTAGTATGACGGACACCCGAGATACGCAGTATTTT
>TRBJ2-3|-|-|TRBV5-4
CASSFSGASTDTQYF
TGTGCCAGCAGCTTCTCGGGGGCAAGCACAGATACGCAGTATTTT
>TRBJ2-2|-|-|TRBV29-1
CSVGTGNGELFF
TGCAGCGTTGGGACTGGGAACGGGGAGCTGTTTTTT
>TRBJ1-5|-|-|TRBV6-5
CASRQAFNQPQHF
TGTGCCAGCAGGCAAGCCTTCAATCAGCCCCAGCATTTT
>TRBJ1-5|-|-|TRBV6-5
CASSYGHSNQPQHF
TGTGCCAGCAGTTACGGACATAGCAATCAGCCCCAGCATTTT
>TRBJ2-7|-|-|TRBV28
CASSLLRASYEQYF
TGTGCCAGCAGTTTGCTCCGGGCCTCCTACGAGCAGTACTTC
>TRBJ1-5|TRBD1|-|TRBV28
CASSINTGGGQPQHF
TGTGCCAGCAGTATCAATACAGGGGGTGGTCAGCCCCAGCATTTT
>TRBJ1-2|-|few|TRBV4-1
CASSQDSWRDGYTF
TGCGCCAGCAGCCAAGATTCCTGGCGGGACGGCTACACCTTC
>TRBJ2-2|-|-|TRBV2
CASSELETNTGELFF
TGTGCCAGCAGTGAACTAGAAACGAACACCGGGGAGCTGTTTTTT
>TRBJ2-7|-|-|TRBV4-1
CASSQDGLSSYEQYF
TGCGCCAGCAGCCAAGATGGGCTTTCCTCCTACGAGCAGTACTTC
>TRBJ2-3|TRBD2|-|TRBV18
CATSGSGVDTQYF
TGTGCCACTAGCGGGAGTGGTGTAGATACGCAGTATTTT
>TRBJ1-4|TRBD1|-|TRBV28
CASSYPGQYNEKLFF
TGTGCCAGCAGTTACCCGGGACAGTATAATGAAAAACTGTTTTTT
>TRBJ2-1|-|-|TRBV11-1
CASTLDRGGYNEQFF
TGTGCCAGCACCTTAGACAGGGGAGGGTACAATGAGCAGTTCTTC
>TRBJ2-2|-|-|TRBV6-5
CASLRDSNTGELFF
TGTGCCAGCCTCCGGGATTCGAACACCGGGGAGCTGTTTTTT
>TRBJ2-1|-|-|TRBV5-1
CASSLGTTRNEQFF
TGCGCCAGCAGCTTGGGGACCACGCGCAATGAGCAGTTCTTC
>TRBJ2-1|-|-|TRBV7-9
CASTRDVSSYNEQFF
TGTGCCAGCACCCGAGATGTCAGCTCCTACAATGAGCAGTTCTTC
>TRBJ2-7|TRBD1|-|TRBV7-3
CASSPAGGPSSYEQYF
TGTGCCAGCAGCCCGGCAGGGGGCCCGAGCTCCTACGAGCAGTACTTC
>TRBJ2-1|-|-|TRBV6-5
CASRKNNEQFF
TGTGCCAGCAGAAAAAACAATGAGCAGTTCTTC
>TRBJ2-1|TRBD1|-|TRBV13
CASSLAGQGSFNEQFF
TGTGCCAGCAGCTTAGCGGGACAGGGGAGTTTCAATGAGCAGTTCTTC
>TRBJ1-2|TRBD1|-|TRBV5-4
CASSSGTDYYGYTF
TGTGCCAGCAGCTCCGGGACAGACTACTATGGCTACACCTTC